These T cell receptor beta chains were read from a single sample in a study of blood T cell repertoires in COVID-19. Sequencing was performed with immunoSEQ multiplex PCR; in TCRdb, only in-frame clones are kept and a portion is missing. The table lists around 210,000 clones, around 80% of them singletons. The specimen was peripheral blood. These receptors were collected from a woman aged 70-85 years with acute or convalescent COVID-19. Each CDR3 is given with its conserved first and last residue. Each record gives: CDR3 DNA, CDR3 protein, D gene, CDR3 length, clone size, J gene, V gene. D genes are given only for firm matches. The size field is filled for only some rows; it gives once, few, many or a size class.

TGTGCCAGCAGCCGCGACAGGGAAGAGACCCAGTACTTC,CASSRDREETQYF,TRBD1,13,.,TRBJ2-5,TRBV11-2
TGTGCCAGTAGTATAGTTCTAGGGGAGGGTATCGGGAACACTGAAGCTTTCTTT,CASSIVLGEGIGNTEAFF,.,18,many,TRBJ1-1,TRBV19
TGCGCCAGCAGCTCCCGACCAAGCGGCACAGATACGCAGTATTTT,CASSSRPSGTDTQYF,.,15,.,TRBJ2-3,TRBV5-1
TGTGCCAGCAGTTCAGTCTCTGGGGCCAACGTCCTGACTTTC,CASSSVSGANVLTF,.,14,.,TRBJ2-6,TRBV28
TGTGCCAGCAGCAACAACGGGGACAGTACGAACACCGGGGAGCTGTTTTTT,CASSNNGDSTNTGELFF,TRBD1,17,.,TRBJ2-2,TRBV7-9
TGCGCCAGCAGTCCGACTAGCGGGGACTACAATGAGCAGTTCTTC,CASSPTSGDYNEQFF,TRBD2,15,once,TRBJ2-1,TRBV5-1
TGTGCCAGCAGCCAGAACTTAGCGGGACTAAAGTACTTC,CASSQNLAGLKYF,TRBD2,13,.,TRBJ2-4,TRBV6-5
TGTGCCAGCAGTTTATGGGGACAGGGGGCCGTCCAGCCCCAGCATTTT,CASSLWGQGAVQPQHF,TRBD1,16,.,TRBJ1-5,TRBV28
TGTGCCAGCAGCTGGACTAGCGGGATCCAAGAGACCCAGTACTTC,CASSWTSGIQETQYF,TRBD2,15,.,TRBJ2-5,TRBV6-6
TGCGCCAGCAGCCAAGGGACACGAGAAAATAACTATGGCTACACCTTC,CASSQGTRENNYGYTF,.,16,.,TRBJ1-2,TRBV4-1
TGCGCCAGCAGCCCGGACAGGGGGCTACCTAACACAGATACGCAGTATTTT,CASSPDRGLPNTDTQYF,TRBD1,17,few,TRBJ2-3,TRBV5-1
TGCGCCGCCTCCCGGGAGTCCGCCTACAATGAGCAGTTCTTC,CAASRESAYNEQFF,.,14,.,TRBJ2-1,TRBV5-1
TGTGCCAGCAGCCGCCGGGGGGCGCGGGGGAGCTCCTACAATGAGCAGTTCTTC,CASSRRGARGSSYNEQFF,.,18,many,TRBJ2-1,TRBV2
TGTGCCAGCAGTGAAGGGGGCGTACCCTACGAGCAGTACTTC,CASSEGGVPYEQYF,.,14,.,TRBJ2-7,TRBV6-1
TGTGCCACCAGCGGGGGGGGAACTGGAAACACCATATATTTT,CATSGGGTGNTIYF,.,14,.,TRBJ1-3,TRBV15
TGTGCCGCCTCGACAGGACGCTCTGGAAACACCATATATTTT,CAASTGRSGNTIYF,.,14,few,TRBJ1-3,TRBV3-1/TRBV3-2
TGTGCCACCAGCAGAGAACGACAGTTGAATGAAAAACTGTTTTTT,CATSRERQLNEKLFF,.,15,.,TRBJ1-4,TRBV15
TGCGCCAGCAGTGACGGGGGGCGCAAGACAGATACGCAGTATTTT,CASSDGGRKTDTQYF,.,15,.,TRBJ2-3,TRBV10-1
TGTGCCTCCGGGGAGGCTAATGAAAAACTGTTTTTT,CASGEANEKLFF,.,12,.,TRBJ1-4,TRBV30
TGCGCCAGCAGCTTCGGCAGGGCAGGGTTTACTAATGAAAAACTGTTTTTT,CASSFGRAGFTNEKLFF,.,17,.,TRBJ1-4,TRBV5-1
TGCGCCAGCAGCGAAGGAGGAGGTCCTAGCAATCAGCCCCAGCATTTT,CASSEGGGPSNQPQHF,.,16,.,TRBJ1-5,TRBV5-1
TGTGCCTGGAGTGTCGCCTCTGCGGTGAACACTGAAGCTTTCTTT,CAWSVASAVNTEAFF,.,15,.,TRBJ1-1,TRBV30
TGTGCCACATACTCCGGGACAGCCTACGAGCAGTACTTC,CATYSGTAYEQYF,TRBD1,13,.,TRBJ2-7,TRBV28
TGTGCCAGCAGTGGCGACAGGGGTGGCGAGCAGTACTTC,CASSGDRGGEQYF,TRBD1,13,.,TRBJ2-7,TRBV2
TGTGCCAGCAGCCCCCCGACTAGCCGTTACAACTACAATGAGCAGTTCTTC,CASSPPTSRYNYNEQFF,TRBD2,17,many,TRBJ2-1,TRBV14
TGCAGTGCGGCCCACACTGAAGCTTTCTTT,CSAAHTEAFF,.,10,.,TRBJ1-1,TRBV20-1
TGTGCCAGCAGCCTGGGTGGGACTAGCGGATCTTACAATGAGCAGTTCTTC,CASSLGGTSGSYNEQFF,TRBD2,17,.,TRBJ2-1,TRBV5-4
TGCGCCAGCAGCTTGGGAACAGGGTTCATGAACACTGAAGCTTTCTTT,CASSLGTGFMNTEAFF,.,16,.,TRBJ1-1,TRBV5-1
TGTGCCAGCAGCTTGGTGCGGGATGAGCAGTTCTTC,CASSLVRDEQFF,.,12,few,TRBJ2-1,TRBV5-4
TGTGCCATCAGTGAGACCGCCGGGTTCACGGATGGCTACACCTTC,CAISETAGFTDGYTF,.,15,.,TRBJ1-2,TRBV10-3
TGTGCCAGCAGGCAAGGACAGGGCCTTTTCTTT,CASRQGQGLFF,TRBD1,11,once,TRBJ1-1,TRBV6-6
TGTGCCAGCTCCGGACTAGCGGGAGATCGAGACCCTTACGAGCAGTACTTC,CASSGLAGDRDPYEQYF,TRBD2,17,.,TRBJ2-7,TRBV13
TGTGCCAGCAGTCAATGGTTCGGACAGGGTGGTGAAAAACTGTTTTTT,CASSQWFGQGGEKLFF,TRBD1,16,many,TRBJ1-4,TRBV27
TGTGCCAGTAGTATCGGGGGACAGGGGCGAAATCAGCCCCAGCATTTT,CASSIGGQGRNQPQHF,TRBD1,16,once,TRBJ1-5,TRBV19
TGTGCCACCAGTACGGGGGGCGGGCCCCTCAATGAGCAGTTCTTC,CATSTGGGPLNEQFF,.,15,.,TRBJ2-1,TRBV24-1
TGTGCCAGCAACCGACAACAGGGGAAGGGTTGCACCTTC,CASNRQQGKGCTF,TRBD1,13,.,TRBJ1-2,TRBV2
TGCGCCAGCAGCTTGGGGGACAGGACCCTTGGAGAGCAGTACTTC,CASSLGDRTLGEQYF,TRBD1,15,.,TRBJ2-7,TRBV5-1
TGTGCCACCAGTGATTCAGGTCAGCCCCAGCATTTT,CATSDSGQPQHF,.,12,.,TRBJ1-5,TRBV24-1
TGTGCCAGTAGTCTCACCCAAGGGACACCTTACAATGAGCAGTTCTTC,CASSLTQGTPYNEQFF,.,16,.,TRBJ2-1,TRBV19
TGTGCCAGCAGCTTCAGCGGCAATAATTCACCCCTCCACTTT,CASSFSGNNSPLHF,.,14,.,TRBJ1-6,TRBV11-1
TGTGCCAGCAGTGACGGAGTTTTATTGAATAATTCACCCCTCCACTTT,CASSDGVLLNNSPLHF,.,16,.,TRBJ1-6,TRBV28
TGCGCCAGCAGCCAGGGGGGGACTAGCGGGCCTCAAGAGACCCAGTACTTC,CASSQGGTSGPQETQYF,TRBD2,17,.,TRBJ2-5,TRBV4-1
TGTGCCAGCAGCACGACAGGGGGCCGCGAGCAGTACTTC,CASSTTGGREQYF,TRBD1,13,.,TRBJ2-7,TRBV7-3
TGTGCCAGCAGCTCCGGGACAGACGACTCCTACAATGAGCAGTTCTTC,CASSSGTDDSYNEQFF,TRBD1,16,.,TRBJ2-1,TRBV5-4
TGTGCCTGGAGCAGGGCTAGCGGGAGGGTTGAGGGGCAGTTCTTC,CAWSRASGRVEGQFF,TRBD2,15,.,TRBJ2-1,TRBV30
TGTGCCAGCAGCCTTCGAGGGCCTAGCTACGAGCAGTACTTC,CASSLRGPSYEQYF,.,14,.,TRBJ2-7,TRBV28
TGCAGCGTTGTTGAGAGAGAGACCCAGTACTTC,CSVVERETQYF,.,11,.,TRBJ2-5,TRBV29-1
TGTGCCAGCAGCCTACCACTAGCGGGAGTTAGGGATACGCAGTATTTT,CASSLPLAGVRDTQYF,TRBD2,16,.,TRBJ2-3,TRBV5-4
TGTGCCAGCAATCGGGGAGCGTACAATGAGCAGTTCTTC,CASNRGAYNEQFF,.,13,.,TRBJ2-1,TRBV27
TGTGCCAGCAGCCACGGACATCCCGCTGGAAACACCATATATTTT,CASSHGHPAGNTIYF,.,15,.,TRBJ1-3,TRBV3-1/TRBV3-2
TGTGCCATCAGTGGCGGGACAGGGATTAGCTCACCCCTCCACTTT,CAISGGTGISSPLHF,TRBD1,15,.,TRBJ1-6,TRBV10-3
TGTGCCAGCAGTTGGGGGGGCGGACAGCCCCAGCATTTT,CASSWGGGQPQHF,.,13,.,TRBJ1-5,TRBV6-2/TRBV6-3
TGTGCCAGCAGCCAACTGAGCGGGAGCGGCTCCTACGAGCAGTACTTC,CASSQLSGSGSYEQYF,TRBD2,16,.,TRBJ2-7,TRBV5-4
TGTGCCAGCAGTACACGGGGGGACAACAATGAGCAGTTCTTC,CASSTRGDNNEQFF,.,14,.,TRBJ2-1,TRBV6-5
TGTGCCAGCAGTCCGGGACAGGGGAGATACGAGCAGTACTTC,CASSPGQGRYEQYF,TRBD1,14,once,TRBJ2-7,TRBV6-5
TGTGCCATCGGTGGGCAGGGTAATTCACCCCTCCACTTT,CAIGGQGNSPLHF,.,13,.,TRBJ1-6,TRBV10-3
TGTGCCAGCAGTGCGGGTTTTTCACCCCTCCACTTT,CASSAGFSPLHF,.,12,.,TRBJ1-6,TRBV9